This entry features one T cell receptor (beta chain) sequence. As yet, its antigen is unknown. V was pared by 4 bases and J by 3 bases, with 15 bases between. The CDR3 contains 15 residues. CDR1 and CDR2 (germline): KGHSH, LQKENI. The data stem from a study of cytomegalovirus exposure and HLA in healthy donors. Points from the study as a whole: Analysis was carried out at a later point, and it linked a missense DCLRE1C variant to TCR beta V- and J-gene trimming. Researchers reportedly found TCR beta sequences accurately predicted most subjects' HLA-A and HLA-B alleles. Immune exposure was documented only through CMV serostatus. The study designated 150 to 200 TCR beta chains cytomegalovirus-associated.

The PCR was carried out with 60 Vbeta primers and 13 Jbeta primers. Clones were read by immunoSEQ multiplex PCR, and TCRdb kept only the in-frame ones, dropping some. Among about 93,000 clones listed, around four fifths were seen once. Input material: PBMCs. This TCR derives from a young man in good health and CMV-seronegative. The genes are TRBV18 and TRBJ1-1; D is unresolved. CDR3 bases: TGTGCCAGCTCACGCGAGGCCGGGTGGGACACTGAAGCTTTCTTT. Its protein is CASSREAGWDTEAFF.